This is a list of T cell receptor beta chains from one sample in a study of a mutant IDH1 vaccine in newly diagnosed glioma. Produced via immunoSEQ multiplex PCR; TCRdb's table is partial and in-frame only. The table shows under 80,000 clones, with just over 85% occurring only once. The specimen comprised PBMCs, sampled from a glioma patient treated with radiotherapy, temozolomide or both. The receptor source for this set is a man younger than 45 with glioma. Both conserved end residues are part of each CDR3. Each record gives: CDR3 DNA, CDR3 protein, clone size, J gene, D gene, V gene. The D gene is left open where the match is weak. Clone size is not always given. Where it is, it says once, few, many or a class for expanded clones.

TGTGCCAGCAGCTTAGGATTCAACAGGGGACGTTCTGAAGCTTTCTTT,CASSLGFNRGRSEAFF,few,TRBJ1-1,TRBD1,TRBV7-2
TGTGCCAGCAGCCCCCTTGACAATCGACAGGGGAGGGAAGAGACCCAGTACTTC,CASSPLDNRQGREETQYF,NA,TRBJ2-5,NA,TRBV2
TGTGCCAGTAGTATCCGACAGGGTCCCTACAATGAGCAGTTCTTC,CASSIRQGPYNEQFF,NA,TRBJ2-1,TRBD1,TRBV19
TGCGCCAGCAGTGGAACGGGGCAGATAAACGAGCAGTACTTC,CASSGTGQINEQYF,NA,TRBJ2-7,NA,TRBV10-2
TGTGCCAGCAGCCTGAGGGGGGCCTTGGGAGAGACCCAGTACTTC,CASSLRGALGETQYF,NA,TRBJ2-5,NA,TRBV5-8
TGTGCCATCAGTGAGTCAAACAGGGGTCCGAATGAAAAACTGTTTTTT,CAISESNRGPNEKLFF,NA,TRBJ1-4,TRBD1,TRBV10-3
TGTGCCAGCAGTATCGAGGGACAGGGTTCCGGGGAGCTGTTTTTT,CASSIEGQGSGELFF,NA,TRBJ2-2,TRBD1,TRBV6-4
TGTGCCAGCAGTGAATTTCGACAGGCATACGAGCAGTACTTC,CASSEFRQAYEQYF,NA,TRBJ2-7,NA,TRBV2
TGTGCCAGCAGCTTACCAACCCAGGGGAAGGATGGCTACACCTTC,CASSLPTQGKDGYTF,NA,TRBJ1-2,NA,TRBV5-4
TGTGCCAGCAGATTACTGACAGGGTCCCCCCTCCACTTT,CASRLLTGSPLHF,NA,TRBJ1-6,TRBD1,TRBV28
TGTGCCAGCAGCCCCCCCCCGGGCAACACTGAAGCTTTCTTT,CASSPPPGNTEAFF,NA,TRBJ1-1,NA,TRBV11-2
TGTGCCAGCAGTGAACAGAAAGCGGACAGGGACGATACGCAGTATTTT,CASSEQKADRDDTQYF,once,TRBJ2-3,TRBD1,TRBV25-1
TGTGCCAGCAGCCTCGGGACCGGTGACACTGAAGCTTTCTTT,CASSLGTGDTEAFF,NA,TRBJ1-1,NA,TRBV5-4
TGTGCCAGCAGCTTGGGTATCCTCCAGAACACTGAAGCTTTCTTT,CASSLGILQNTEAFF,NA,TRBJ1-1,NA,TRBV5-6
TGTGCCAGCGCCAGGACTAGCGGGTTATACGAGCAGTACTTC,CASARTSGLYEQYF,NA,TRBJ2-7,TRBD2,TRBV6-1
TGCGCCAGCAGCGCAAATACGGGACTAGAAGAGACCCAGTACTTC,CASSANTGLEETQYF,NA,TRBJ2-5,TRBD2,TRBV5-1
TGTGCCAGCAGCTTATCTGGACTAGCGGGGGGGCCAGGAGTACCCGGGGAGCTGTTTTTT,CASSLSGLAGGPGVPGELFF,NA,TRBJ2-2,TRBD2,TRBV7-6
TGTGCCAGCAGTCAGGTTTATAGGACTGAAGCTTTCTTT,CASSQVYRTEAFF,NA,TRBJ1-1,NA,TRBV9
TGTGCCAGCAGTGAAGCGACTAGCGGGGGCTACGAGCAGTACTTC,CASSEATSGGYEQYF,NA,TRBJ2-7,TRBD2,TRBV6-1
TGTGCCAGTAGTATTCGAGGGCGCAGGGGGCCAGATACGCAGTATTTT,CASSIRGRRGPDTQYF,NA,TRBJ2-3,TRBD1,TRBV19
TGTGCCAGTAGGAAAGGGGGGAGCACAGATACGCAGTATTTT,CASRKGGSTDTQYF,NA,TRBJ2-3,NA,TRBV19
TGTGCCAGCAGACCGGGACAGATCTATGGCTACACCTTC,CASRPGQIYGYTF,NA,TRBJ1-2,TRBD1,TRBV7-9
TGTGCCAGCAGTGAAGGTAACAGGGGACACTATGGCTACACCTTC,CASSEGNRGHYGYTF,NA,TRBJ1-2,TRBD1,TRBV6-1
TGTGCCAGCAGAGACGACACCACGATCTATGGCTACACCTTC,CASRDDTTIYGYTF,NA,TRBJ1-2,NA,TRBV6-5
TGTGCCAGCAGTGGGGGGACACTAGCTGGCCTTAGCAATCAGCCCCAGCATTTT,CASSGGTLAGLSNQPQHF,few,TRBJ1-5,NA,TRBV6-1
TGTGCCAGCAGTTCGGGTGGTGGAAACACCATATATTTT,CASSSGGGNTIYF,NA,TRBJ1-3,NA,TRBV27
TGTGCCAGCAGCTTAGCGCAGGCTAGCGGGGGCCTACTGAATACGCAGTATTTT,CASSLAQASGGLLNTQYF,few,TRBJ2-3,TRBD2,TRBV7-2
TGTGCCAGCAGCATCCACGACAGGAGCAAAGCTTTCTTT,CASSIHDRSKAFF,NA,TRBJ1-1,NA,TRBV27
TGTGCCAGCAGCCGGGGGGGGCTAAGCACAGATACGCAGTATTTT,CASSRGGLSTDTQYF,NA,TRBJ2-3,TRBD2,TRBV5-5
TGCGCCAGCAGCTTGGCCACAGGGACCACAGATACGCAGTATTTT,CASSLATGTTDTQYF,NA,TRBJ2-3,NA,TRBV5-1
TGTGCCAGTAGTATAAGCCGGGACGTCGCTTTCTTT,CASSISRDVAFF,NA,TRBJ1-1,NA,TRBV19
TGTGCCAGCAGCTTAGTGGGGGGCCAGATAACGCAGTATTTT,CASSLVGGQITQYF,NA,TRBJ2-3,NA,TRBV7-9
TGTGCCAGCAGCTTCCTGTCGGGGGCTTTGACCTATGGCTACACCTTC,CASSFLSGALTYGYTF,NA,TRBJ1-2,NA,TRBV5-4
TGTGCCAGCAGTTTAGAGGGGGGAAGAAGTGAAAAACTGTTTTTT,CASSLEGGRSEKLFF,NA,TRBJ1-4,NA,TRBV27
TGTGCCAGCAGCTTCATCTCAACCGGGGGGAAGTATGGCTACACCTTC,CASSFISTGGKYGYTF,NA,TRBJ1-2,NA,TRBV7-9
TGCAGCGTACATGGGGCGAACACTGAAGCTTTCTTT,CSVHGANTEAFF,once,TRBJ1-1,NA,TRBV29-1
TGTGCCAGCAGTTCGACTACATCCTCTGGGGCCAACGTCCTGACTTTC,CASSSTTSSGANVLTF,few,TRBJ2-6,NA,TRBV27
TGTGCCAGCAGACCCGACAGCCTCCCTAACTATGGCTACACCTTC,CASRPDSLPNYGYTF,NA,TRBJ1-2,NA,TRBV6-5
TGTGCCACCAGCCGGGGGGACAGGGAGAGCAATCAGCCCCAGCATTTT,CATSRGDRESNQPQHF,NA,TRBJ1-5,TRBD1,TRBV15
TGTGCCAGCAGTTACTCTTATCCGGGACCAAACAATGAGCAGTTCTTC,CASSYSYPGPNNEQFF,NA,TRBJ2-1,NA,TRBV6-5